This T cell receptor beta chain was sequenced in a study of breast tumors, draining lymph nodes, adjacent tissues. General study points: Tumor and nontumor repertoires were significantly more similar in luminal-like than in basal-like breast cancer. Tumor repertoires ranked between lymph nodes and nontumor tissue in diversity, with V and J gene preferences.

Germline V CDR1 and CDR2: SGHKS, YYEKEE (reference sequence). The length of the CDR3 is 17 residues. With V trimmed by 4 bases and J by 4 bases, 11 bases remained unmatched. The lymph nodes were axillary draining lymph nodes from breast cancer patients. TCRdb independently ran MiXCR on the multiplex PCR reads; one entry per CDR3 protein. This table holds approximately 300,000 distinct CDR3 sequences, about 33% found once. Remarks on this clonotype: The antigen remains undetermined.

This receptor was identified in a female donor with breast cancer. Some clones in this sample may be carry-over from other donors' samples. This chain connects TRBV5-5 to TRBJ2-2, with TRBD2 matching 9 bases. Material: axillary lymph node tissue. CDR3 region: CASSPDGGRALTGELFF. In DNA, the CDR3 is TGTGCCAGCAGCCCGGACGGCGGGAGGGCCCTCACCGGGGAGCTGTTTTTT.